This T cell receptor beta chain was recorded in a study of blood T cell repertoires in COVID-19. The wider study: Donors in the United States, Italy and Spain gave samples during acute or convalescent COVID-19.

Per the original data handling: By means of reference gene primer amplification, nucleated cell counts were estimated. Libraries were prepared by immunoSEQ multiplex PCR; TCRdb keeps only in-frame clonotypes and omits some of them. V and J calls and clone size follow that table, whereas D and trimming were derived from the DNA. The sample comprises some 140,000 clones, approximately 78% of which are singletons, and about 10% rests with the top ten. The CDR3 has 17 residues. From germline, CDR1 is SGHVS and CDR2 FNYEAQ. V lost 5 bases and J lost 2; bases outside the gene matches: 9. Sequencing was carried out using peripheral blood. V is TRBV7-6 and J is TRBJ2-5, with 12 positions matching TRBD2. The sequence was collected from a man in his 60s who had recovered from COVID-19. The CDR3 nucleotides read TGTGCCAGCAGCCCACGCCCTAGCGGGGGGGGACAAGAGACCCAGTACTTC. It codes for CASSPRPSGGGQETQYF.